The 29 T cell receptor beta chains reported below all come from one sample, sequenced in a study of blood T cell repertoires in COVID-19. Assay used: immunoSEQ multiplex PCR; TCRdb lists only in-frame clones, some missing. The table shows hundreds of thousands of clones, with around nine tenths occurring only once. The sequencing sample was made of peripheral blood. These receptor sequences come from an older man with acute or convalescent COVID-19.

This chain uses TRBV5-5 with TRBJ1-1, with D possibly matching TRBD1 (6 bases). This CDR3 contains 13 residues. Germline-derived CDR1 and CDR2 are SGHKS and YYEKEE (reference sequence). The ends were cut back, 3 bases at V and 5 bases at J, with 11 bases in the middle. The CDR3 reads CASSWGQGTEAFF. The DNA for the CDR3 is TGTGCCAGCAGCTGGGGGCAGGGAACTGAAGCTTTCTTT.

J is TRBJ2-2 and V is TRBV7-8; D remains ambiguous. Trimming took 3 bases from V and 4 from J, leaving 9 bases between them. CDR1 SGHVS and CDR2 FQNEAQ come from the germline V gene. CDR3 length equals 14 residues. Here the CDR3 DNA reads TGTGCCAGCAGCTTGGGCAGAATCACCGGGGAGCTGTTTTTT. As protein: CASSLGRITGELFF.

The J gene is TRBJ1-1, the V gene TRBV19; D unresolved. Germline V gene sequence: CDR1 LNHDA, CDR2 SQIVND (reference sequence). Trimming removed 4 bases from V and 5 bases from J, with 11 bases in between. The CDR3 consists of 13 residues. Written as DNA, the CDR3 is TGTGCCAGTAGTAGAATGGCGGGGACTGAAGCTTTCTTT. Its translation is CASSRMAGTEAFF. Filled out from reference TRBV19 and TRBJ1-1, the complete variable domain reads DGGITQSPKYLFRKEGQNVTLSCEQNLNHDAMYWYRQDPGQGLRLIYYSQIVNDFQKGDIAEGYSVSREKKESFPLTVTSAQKNPTAFYLCASSRMAGTEAFFGQGTRLTVV.

CDR3 loop: CASSQGSGGYSPLHF. The CDR3 DNA reads TGTGCCAGCAGCCAAGGGTCAGGGGGTTATTCACCCCTCCACTTT. The chain has TRBV14 and TRBJ1-6; 7 bases align to TRBD1. Germline CDR1 reads SGHDN; CDR2 reads FVKESK. V was clipped by 1 base and J by 8 bases; unmatched bases: 5. The CDR3 totals 15 residues.

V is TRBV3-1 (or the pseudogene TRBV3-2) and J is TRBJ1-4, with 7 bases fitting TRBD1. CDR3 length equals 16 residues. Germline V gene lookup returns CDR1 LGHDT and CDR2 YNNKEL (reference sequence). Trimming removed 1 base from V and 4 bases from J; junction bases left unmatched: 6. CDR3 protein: CASSQAVTGFNEKLFF. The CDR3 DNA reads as TGTGCCAGCAGCCAAGCCGTGACAGGGTTTAATGAAAAACTGTTTTTT.

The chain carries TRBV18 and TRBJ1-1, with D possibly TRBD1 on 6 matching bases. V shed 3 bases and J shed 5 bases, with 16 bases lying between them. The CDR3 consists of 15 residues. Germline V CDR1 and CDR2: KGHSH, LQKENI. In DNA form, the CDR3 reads TGTGCCAGCTCACCCTCCAGGGGCCTTGGGACTGAAGCTTTCTTT. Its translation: CASSPSRGLGTEAFF.

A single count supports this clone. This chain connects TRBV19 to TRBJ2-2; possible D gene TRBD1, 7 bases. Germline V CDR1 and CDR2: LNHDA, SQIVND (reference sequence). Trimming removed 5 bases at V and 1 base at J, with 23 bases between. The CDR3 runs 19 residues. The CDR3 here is CASSGGTDNRHQNTGELFF. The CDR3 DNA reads TGTGCCAGTAGTGGAGGGACAGATAACCGACATCAGAACACCGGGGAGCTGTTTTTT.

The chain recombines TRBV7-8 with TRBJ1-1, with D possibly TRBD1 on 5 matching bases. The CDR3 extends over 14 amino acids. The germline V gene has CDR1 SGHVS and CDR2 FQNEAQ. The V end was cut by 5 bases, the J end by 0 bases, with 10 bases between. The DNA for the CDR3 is TGTGCCAGCAGCGTTGACAGATTGAACACTGAAGCTTTCTTT. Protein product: CASSVDRLNTEAFF.

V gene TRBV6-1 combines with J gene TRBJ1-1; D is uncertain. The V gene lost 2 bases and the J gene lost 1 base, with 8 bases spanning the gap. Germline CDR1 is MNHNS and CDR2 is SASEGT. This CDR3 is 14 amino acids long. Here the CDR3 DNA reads TGTGCCAGCAGTGAAATGACATCGAACACTGAAGCTTTCTTT. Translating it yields CASSEMTSNTEAFF.

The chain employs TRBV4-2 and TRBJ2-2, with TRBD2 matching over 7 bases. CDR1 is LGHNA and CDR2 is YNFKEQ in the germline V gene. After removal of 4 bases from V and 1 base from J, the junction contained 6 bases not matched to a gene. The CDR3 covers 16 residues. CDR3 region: CASSLEASGNTGELFF. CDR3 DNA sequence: TGTGCCAGCAGCCTGGAGGCTAGCGGGAACACCGGGGAGCTGTTTTTT.

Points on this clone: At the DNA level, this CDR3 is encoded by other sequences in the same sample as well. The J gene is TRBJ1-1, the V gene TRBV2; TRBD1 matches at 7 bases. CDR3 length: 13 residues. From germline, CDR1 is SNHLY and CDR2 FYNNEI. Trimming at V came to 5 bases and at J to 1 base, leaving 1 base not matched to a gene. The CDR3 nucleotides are TGTGCCAGCAGTCGGGACAGGAACACTGAAGCTTTCTTT. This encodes CASSRDRNTEAFF.

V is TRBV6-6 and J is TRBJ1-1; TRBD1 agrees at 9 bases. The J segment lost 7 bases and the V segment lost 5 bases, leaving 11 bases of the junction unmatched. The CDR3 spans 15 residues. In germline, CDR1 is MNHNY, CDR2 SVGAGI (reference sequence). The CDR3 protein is CASSPGQGKDDEAFF. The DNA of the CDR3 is TGTGCCAGCAGTCCGGGACAGGGAAAGGACGATGAAGCTTTCTTT.

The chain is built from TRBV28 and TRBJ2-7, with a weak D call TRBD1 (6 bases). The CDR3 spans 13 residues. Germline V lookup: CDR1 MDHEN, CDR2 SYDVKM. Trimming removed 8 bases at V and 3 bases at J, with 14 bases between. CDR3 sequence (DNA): TGTGCCAGCCGCAGGGACACCTTCTACGAGCAGTACTTC. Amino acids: CASRRDTFYEQYF.

The CDR3 is CASSLDTGRGVFSLFF. CDR3 nucleotide sequence: TGCGCCAGCAGCTTGGATACAGGCAGGGGGGTCTTTAGTCTGTTTTTT. This chain links TRBV5-1 with TRBJ1-4; 7 bases line up with TRBD1. Germline CDR1 reads SGHRS; CDR2 reads YFSETQ. Trimming cost V 0 bases and J 14 bases; bases outside gene matches: 16. The CDR3 is 16 amino acids.

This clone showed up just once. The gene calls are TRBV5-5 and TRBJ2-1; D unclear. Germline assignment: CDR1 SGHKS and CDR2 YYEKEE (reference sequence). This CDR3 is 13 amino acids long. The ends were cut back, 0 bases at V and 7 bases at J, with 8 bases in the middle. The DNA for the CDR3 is TGTGCCAGCAGCTTGGGCCCGGAGAATGAGCAGTTCTTC. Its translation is CASSLGPENEQFF.

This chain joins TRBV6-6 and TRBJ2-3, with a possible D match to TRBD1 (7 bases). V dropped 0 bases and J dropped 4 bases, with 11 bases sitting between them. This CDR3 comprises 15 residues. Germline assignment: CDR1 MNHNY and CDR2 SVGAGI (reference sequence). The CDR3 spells CASSYSWRGPDTQYF. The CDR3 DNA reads TGTGCCAGCAGTTACTCGTGGAGGGGGCCAGATACGCAGTATTTT.

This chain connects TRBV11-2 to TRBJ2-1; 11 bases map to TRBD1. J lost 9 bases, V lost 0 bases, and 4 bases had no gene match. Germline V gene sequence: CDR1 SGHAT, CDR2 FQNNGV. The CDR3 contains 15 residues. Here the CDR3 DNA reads TGTGCCAGCAGCTTAGATAGGGGGACAGGGGGTGAGCAGTTCTTC. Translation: CASSLDRGTGGEQFF.

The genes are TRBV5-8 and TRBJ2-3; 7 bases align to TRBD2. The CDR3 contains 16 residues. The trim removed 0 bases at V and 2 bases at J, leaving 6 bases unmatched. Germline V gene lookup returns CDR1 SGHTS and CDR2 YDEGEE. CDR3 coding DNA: TGTGCCAGCAGCTTGGCGGTAACTAGCGTCACAGATACGCAGTATTTT. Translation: CASSLAVTSVTDTQYF.

DNA for the CDR3: TGTGCCAGCAGTTTTCTCCCTAGCGCCGGGGAGCTGTTTTTT. Its protein product is CASSFLPSAGELFF. The chain employs TRBV28 and TRBJ2-2; D possibly corresponds to TRBD2 (6 bases). Between the trimmed V and J ends, which lost 3 bases and 6 bases, there was a span of 11 bases. The CDR3 loop spans 14 amino acids. Germline CDR1 reads MDHEN; CDR2 reads SYDVKM.

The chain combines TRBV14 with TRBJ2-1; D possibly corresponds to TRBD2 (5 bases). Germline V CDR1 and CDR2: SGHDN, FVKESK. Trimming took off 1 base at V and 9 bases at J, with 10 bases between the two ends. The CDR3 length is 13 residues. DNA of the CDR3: TGTGCCAGCAGCCAAGGGGTGAGCGGTGAGCAGTTCTTC. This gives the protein CASSQGVSGEQFF.

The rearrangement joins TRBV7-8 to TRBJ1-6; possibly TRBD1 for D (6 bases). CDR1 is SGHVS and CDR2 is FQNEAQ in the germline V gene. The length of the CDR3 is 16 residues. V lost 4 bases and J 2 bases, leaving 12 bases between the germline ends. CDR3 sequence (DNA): TGTGCCAGCAGCTCACAGGGACCAACCTATAATTCACCCCTCCACTTT. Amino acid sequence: CASSSQGPTYNSPLHF. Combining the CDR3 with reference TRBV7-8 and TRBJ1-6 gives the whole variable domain GAGVSQSPRYKVAKRGQDVALRCDPISGHVSLFWYQQALGQGPEFLTYFQNEAQLDKSGLPSDRFFAERPEGSVSTLKIQRTQQEDSAVYLCASSSQGPTYNSPLHFGNGTRLTVT.

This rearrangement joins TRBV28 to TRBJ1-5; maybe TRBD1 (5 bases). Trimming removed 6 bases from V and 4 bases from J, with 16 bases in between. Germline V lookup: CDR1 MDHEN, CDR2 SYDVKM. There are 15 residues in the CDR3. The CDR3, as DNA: TGTGCCAGCAGCCAACCCGGAGGGGTTAATCAGCCCCAGCATTTT. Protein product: CASSQPGGVNQPQHF. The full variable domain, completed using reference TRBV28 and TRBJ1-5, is DVKVTQSSRYLVKRTGEKVFLECVQDMDHENMFWYRQDPGLGLRLIYFSYDVKMKEKGDIPEGYSVSREKKERFSLILESASTNQTSMYLCASSQPGGVNQPQHFGDGTRLSIL.

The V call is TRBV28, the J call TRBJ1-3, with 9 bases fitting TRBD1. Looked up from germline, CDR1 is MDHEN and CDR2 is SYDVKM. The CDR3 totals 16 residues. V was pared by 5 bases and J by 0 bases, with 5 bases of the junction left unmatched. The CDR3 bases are TGTGCCAGCAGTCTGCTGGACAGGGGCTCTGGAAACACCATATATTTT. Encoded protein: CASSLLDRGSGNTIYF.

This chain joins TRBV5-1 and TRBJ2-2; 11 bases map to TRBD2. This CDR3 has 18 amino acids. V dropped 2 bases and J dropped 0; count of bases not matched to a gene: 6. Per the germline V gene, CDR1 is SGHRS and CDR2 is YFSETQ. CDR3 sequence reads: CASSLKTSGSANTGELFF. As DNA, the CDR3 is TGCGCCAGCAGCTTAAAAACTAGCGGGAGCGCGAACACCGGGGAGCTGTTTTTT.

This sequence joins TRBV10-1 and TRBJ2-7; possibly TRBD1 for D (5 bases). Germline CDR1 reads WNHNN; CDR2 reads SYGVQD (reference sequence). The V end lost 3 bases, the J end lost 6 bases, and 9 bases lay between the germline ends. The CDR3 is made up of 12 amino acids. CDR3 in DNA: TGCGCCAGCAGTGACCAGGGCCTCGAGCAGTACTTC. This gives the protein CASSDQGLEQYF.

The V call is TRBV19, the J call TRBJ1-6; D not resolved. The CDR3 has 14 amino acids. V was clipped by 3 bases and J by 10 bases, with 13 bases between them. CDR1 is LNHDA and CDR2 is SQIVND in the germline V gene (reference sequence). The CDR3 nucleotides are TGTGCCAGTAGTATCTTGCGGGTGCAATCACCCCTCCACTTT. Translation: CASSILRVQSPLHF.

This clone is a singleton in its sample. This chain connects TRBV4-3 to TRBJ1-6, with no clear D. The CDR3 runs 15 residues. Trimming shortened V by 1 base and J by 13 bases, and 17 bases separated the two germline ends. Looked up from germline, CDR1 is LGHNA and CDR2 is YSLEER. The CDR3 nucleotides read TGCGCCAGCAGCCAAGTGCAGACAAATTCATCTCCCCTCCACTTT. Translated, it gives CASSQVQTNSSPLHF.

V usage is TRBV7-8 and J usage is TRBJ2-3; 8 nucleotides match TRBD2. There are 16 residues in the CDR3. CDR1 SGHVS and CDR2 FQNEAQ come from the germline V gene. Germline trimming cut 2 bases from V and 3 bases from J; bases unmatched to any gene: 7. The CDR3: CASSLSRTSLTDTQYF. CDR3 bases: TGTGCCAGCAGCTTAAGCAGGACTAGCTTGACAGATACGCAGTATTTT.

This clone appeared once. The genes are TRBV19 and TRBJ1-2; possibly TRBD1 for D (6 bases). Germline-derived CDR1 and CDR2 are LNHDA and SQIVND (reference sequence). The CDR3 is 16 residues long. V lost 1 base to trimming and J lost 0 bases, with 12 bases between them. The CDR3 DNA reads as TGTGCCAGTAGTATAGGGAGCGGACAGACTAACTATGGCTACACCTTC. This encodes CASSIGSGQTNYGYTF. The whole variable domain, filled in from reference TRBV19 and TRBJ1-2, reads DGGITQSPKYLFRKEGQNVTLSCEQNLNHDAMYWYRQDPGQGLRLIYYSQIVNDFQKGDIAEGYSVSREKKESFPLTVTSAQKNPTAFYLCASSIGSGQTNYGYTFGSGTRLTVV.